Listed below are T cell receptor beta chains from one sample, sequenced in a study of blood T cell repertoires in COVID-19. Clones were read by immunoSEQ multiplex PCR, and TCRdb kept only the in-frame ones, dropping some. The sample carries over 150,000 clones, around 80% recorded once. The sample taken for sequencing was peripheral blood. These TCRs come from a human donor with acute or convalescent COVID-19. The donor label of this sample is uncertain. Both conserved end residues are trimmed from each CDR3. Each record gives: clone size, V gene, J gene, D gene, CDR3 protein. The D gene is left open where the match is weak. The size of a clone is reported for some rows only, either as once, few or many, or as a class for expanded clones.

>-|TRBV3-1/TRBV3-2|TRBJ1-1|-
ASSHAGNTEAF
>-|TRBV14|TRBJ2-3|TRBD1
ASSFSGGFGLTDTQY
>-|TRBV30|TRBJ2-1|-
AWSVAPAAI
>-|TRBV29-1|TRBJ2-7|TRBD1
SVDGGTGGAEQY
>few|TRBV5-1|TRBJ1-1|TRBD1
ASSSGQGGTEAF
>-|TRBV7-9|TRBJ2-5|-
ASSAFSHSGYQETQY
>-|TRBV29-1|TRBJ1-1|-
SVRNTEAF
>few|TRBV6-1|TRBJ2-2|-
ASSDSGGSGELF
>-|TRBV2|TRBJ1-6|-
ASSEASGWRNSPLH
>-|TRBV7-2|TRBJ2-7|TRBD1
ASSHDRAYEQY
>-|TRBV3-1/TRBV3-2|TRBJ1-2|TRBD1
ASSPLWTGGYGYT
>many|TRBV7-6|TRBJ2-3|-
ASSWGADTQY
>-|TRBV27|TRBJ1-1|-
ASSLSSRRQTEAF
>-|TRBV6-2/TRBV6-3|TRBJ2-5|TRBD2
ASSYNSGRGLRETQY
>-|TRBV19|TRBJ2-7|TRBD1
ASSTGTGQREQY
>-|TRBV7-8|TRBJ2-2|TRBD2
ASSLGAGVTGELF
>-|TRBV5-1|TRBJ1-1|TRBD1
ASSGRDRLDTEAF
>few|TRBV9|TRBJ2-7|TRBD1
ASSVGTGGIYEQY
>-|TRBV19|TRBJ2-7|-
ASSIEGAGDEQY
>-|TRBV6-2/TRBV6-3|TRBJ2-1|-
ASSYGGLSYNEQF
>-|TRBV19|TRBJ1-4|-
ASRKTASTNEKLF
>once|TRBV5-5|TRBJ2-3|TRBD2
ASSFGLSGSGDTQY
>-|TRBV5-1|TRBJ1-6|-
ASSLAQGNSPLH
>-|TRBV7-3|TRBJ2-5|TRBD1
ASSLNPIGQGETQY
>-|TRBV27|TRBJ2-1|TRBD2
ASRPSGTTYNEQF
>-|TRBV15|TRBJ1-1|-
ATSRQLGGNTEAF
>-|TRBV21-1|TRBJ2-2|-
ASSLRDRGPIRTGELF
>once|TRBV18|TRBJ2-1|TRBD2
ASSPGSGSNEQF
>-|TRBV11-1|TRBJ2-5|TRBD1
ASSYPGQAPTQY
>-|TRBV11-2|TRBJ1-2|TRBD1
ASSSYDRVLAGYT
>-|TRBV7-2|TRBJ2-7|TRBD2
ASRLAGGREQY
>-|TRBV12-3/TRBV12-4|TRBJ1-1|-
ASRPGEDTEAF
>-|TRBV19|TRBJ2-5|TRBD2
ASSISSGRWETQY
>-|TRBV11-2|TRBJ1-1|-
ASSLAGSNTEAF
>-|TRBV28|TRBJ1-5|TRBD1
ASSLIDRGNQPQH
>-|TRBV7-9|TRBJ1-4|TRBD1
ASSFQGALGNEKLF
>-|TRBV28|TRBJ1-2|TRBD1
ASSGQGWDGYT
>few|TRBV5-6|TRBJ1-2|-
ASSGGLSYGYT
>-|TRBV7-2|TRBJ2-3|-
ASSFRPGETQY
>-|TRBV5-1|TRBJ1-6|TRBD1
ASSPGTGDNSPLH
>-|TRBV5-1|TRBJ2-5|-
ASSISEQETQY
>-|TRBV11-2|TRBJ2-7|-
ASSFRESSYEQY
>few|TRBV5-1|TRBJ1-1|-
ASRRGGVNTEAF
>-|TRBV20-1|TRBJ2-3|TRBD2
SASGTSGREGDTQY
>-|TRBV5-1|TRBJ2-2|-
ASSLQGSSTGELF
>few|TRBV7-9|TRBJ2-7|-
ASSPRFRLSSYEQY
>-|TRBV28|TRBJ2-4|-
ASSLRTGVQNIQY
>-|TRBV13|TRBJ2-2|TRBD2
ASSQREGTGELF
>-|TRBV6-5|TRBJ2-7|-
ASSYGVGIYEQY